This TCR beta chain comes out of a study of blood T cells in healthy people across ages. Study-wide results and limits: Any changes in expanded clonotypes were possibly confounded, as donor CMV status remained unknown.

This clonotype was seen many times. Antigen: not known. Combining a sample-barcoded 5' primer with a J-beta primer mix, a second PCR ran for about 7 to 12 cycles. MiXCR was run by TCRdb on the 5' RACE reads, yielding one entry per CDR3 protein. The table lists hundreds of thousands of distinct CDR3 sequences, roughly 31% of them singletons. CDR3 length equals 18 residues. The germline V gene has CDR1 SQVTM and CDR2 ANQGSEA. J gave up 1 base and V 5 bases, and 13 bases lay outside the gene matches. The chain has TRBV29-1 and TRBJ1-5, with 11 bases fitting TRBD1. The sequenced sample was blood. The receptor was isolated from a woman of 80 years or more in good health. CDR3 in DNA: TGCAGCGTTCAGTCCCGGGACAGGGGGTCGGGGAGCAATCAGCCCCAGCATTTT. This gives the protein CSVQSRDRGSGSNQPQHF.